The rows below give T cell receptor beta chains drawn from one sample of a study of T-cell reconstitution after alpha-beta-depleted transplantation in children. TCRdb re-derived calls from the PCR reads in MiXCR, one entry per CDR3 protein. The table records fewer than 700,000 distinct CDR3 sequences, more than 20% of them present only once. The input for sequencing was PBMCs, mostly from graft donor cells, taken 360 days after TCRalphabeta/CD19-depleted stem cell transplant. Receptors were obtained from a boy under two years old who had a stem cell transplant for acute myeloid leukemia, so the T cells may come from the graft donor. CDR3s include the opening cysteine and the closing phenylalanine or tryptophan. D genes are given only for firm matches. Size is stated for part of the rows, as once, few or many counts, or as a class when the clone is expanded.

j_call clone_size v_call d_call cdr3_aa cdr3_nt
TRBJ2-1 few TRBV20-1 TRBD2 CSARVRGGANEQFF TGCAGTGCTAGAGTGCGGGGAGGGGCGAATGAGCAGTTCTTC
TRBJ2-3 NA TRBV10-3 NA CAISDRSTSTDTQYF TGTGCCATCAGTGATCGATCAACCAGCACAGATACGCAGTATTTT
TRBJ2-5 NA TRBV11-1 NA CASSRDPLVQETQYF TGTGCCAGCAGCAGGGATCCCCTCGTCCAAGAGACCCAGTACTTC
TRBJ2-7 many TRBV20-1 NA CSARASRVPNEQYF TGCAGTGCTAGAGCGAGTAGGGTCCCAAACGAGCAGTACTTC
TRBJ2-7 NA TRBV10-3 NA CAIASVLNYEQYF TGTGCCATCGCTTCTGTGCTTAACTACGAGCAGTACTTC
TRBJ2-1 few TRBV4-3 NA CASSQEGVGRKYNEQFF TGCGCCAGCAGCCAAGAGGGGGTCGGACGGAAATACAATGAGCAGTTCTTC
TRBJ2-2 NA TRBV19 NA CASSSFWDSTGELFF TGTGCCAGTAGTAGTTTTTGGGATAGCACCGGGGAGCTGTTTTTT
TRBJ1-2 many TRBV27 TRBD1 CASSFQGATGYTF TGTGCCAGCAGTTTTCAGGGGGCGACGGGCTACACCTTC
TRBJ2-7 many TRBV28 TRBD2 CASSLRTSGGVYEQYF TGTGCCAGCAGTTTACGGACTAGCGGGGGGGTCTACGAGCAGTACTTC
TRBJ2-5 few TRBV27 TRBD1 CASQRDSQETQYF TGTGCCAGCCAGAGGGACAGCCAAGAGACCCAGTACTTC
TRBJ2-2 NA TRBV9 NA CASSAQSLNTGELFF TGTGCCAGCAGCGCCCAAAGCCTGAACACCGGGGAGCTGTTTTTT
TRBJ2-1 NA TRBV7-3 NA CASSPQDGFNEQFF TGTGCCAGCAGCCCCCAAGATGGCTTCAATGAGCAGTTCTTC
TRBJ2-2 NA TRBV15 NA CATSGSGAGELFF TGTGCCACCAGCGGCTCCGGGGCCGGGGAGCTGTTTTTT
TRBJ1-1 few TRBV14 NA CASSQGLGATREAFF TGTGCCAGCAGCCAAGGTTTGGGGGCGACACGTGAAGCTTTCTTT
TRBJ2-7 many TRBV29-1 NA CSVVGGQGAYEQYF TGCAGCGTTGTTGGTGGGCAGGGCGCCTACGAGCAGTACTTC
TRBJ2-5 many TRBV7-9 NA CASSPPRDPGQYF TGTGCCAGCAGCCCACCCCGGGATCCGGGCCAGTACTTC
TRBJ2-3 NA TRBV12-3/TRBV12-4 NA CASSLPFPSTDTQYF TGTGCCAGCAGTCTCCCGTTCCCTAGCACAGATACGCAGTATTTT
TRBJ2-7 few TRBV20-1 TRBD1 CSAPRTGTYEQYF TGCAGTGCGCCCCGGACAGGAACCTACGAGCAGTACTTC
TRBJ1-1 few TRBV7-9 TRBD1 CASSLAAGGHTEAFF TGTGCCAGCAGCTTAGCCGCAGGGGGCCACACTGAAGCTTTCTTT
TRBJ2-5 few TRBV28 TRBD1 CASSYDRGLETQYF TGTGCCAGCAGTTACGACAGGGGGCTGGAGACCCAGTACTTC
TRBJ1-2 many TRBV29-1 NA CSVESVLTNYGYTF TGCAGCGTTGAATCGGTGTTAACTAACTATGGCTACACCTTC
TRBJ2-7 NA TRBV7-9 NA CASSSDSRGGYEQYF TGTGCCAGCAGCTCAGATTCCAGGGGAGGCTACGAGCAGTACTTC
TRBJ2-3 NA TRBV2 TRBD2 CASSTLAASTDTQYF TGTGCCAGCAGTACGCTAGCGGCTAGCACAGATACGCAGTATTTT
TRBJ2-2 many TRBV7-2 TRBD2 CASSFTAGGGAGELFF TGTGCCAGCAGCTTTACGGCGGGGGGCGGGGCCGGGGAGCTGTTTTTT
TRBJ2-5 NA TRBV6-4 NA CASSDSPGGVETQYF TGTGCCAGCAGTGACTCGCCCGGTGGGGTAGAGACCCAGTACTTC
TRBJ2-1 NA TRBV30 TRBD2 CAWSVSAGGLYNEQFF TGTGCCTGGAGTGTATCGGCGGGGGGCCTCTACAATGAGCAGTTCTTC
TRBJ2-5 NA TRBV20-1 NA CSARGQGGGETQYF TGCAGTGCTAGAGGGCAGGGGGGTGGAGAGACCCAGTACTTC
TRBJ2-1 NA TRBV6-5 TRBD2 CASQGTSGAISYNEQFF TGTGCCAGCCAGGGGACTAGCGGGGCCATCTCCTACAATGAGCAGTTCTTC
TRBJ2-2 many TRBV12-3/TRBV12-4 NA CASSLGPPRQGRTGELFF TGTGCCAGCAGTTTGGGCCCTCCACGGCAGGGACGCACCGGGGAGCTGTTTTTT
TRBJ2-2 NA TRBV5-1 TRBD2 CASSWELAGSGTGELFF TGCGCCAGCAGCTGGGAGCTAGCGGGGTCAGGCACCGGGGAGCTGTTTTTT
TRBJ2-1 many TRBV20-1 NA CSARAPSYEQFF TGCAGTGCTAGAGCACCTAGCTATGAGCAGTTCTTC
TRBJ1-5 few TRBV12-3/TRBV12-4 NA CASTPRGPWNQPQHF TGTGCCAGCACCCCGAGGGGCCCCTGGAACCAGCCCCAGCATTTT
TRBJ2-1 many TRBV7-8 TRBD1 CASSFFQDGFGTGDRERLNEQFF TGTGCCAGCAGCTTTTTTCAAGATGGGTTTGGGACAGGGGACCGGGAGAGGTTAAATGAGCAGTTCTTC
TRBJ2-4 few TRBV12-3/TRBV12-4 TRBD2 CASSPSSGGPVNIQYF TGTGCCAGCAGTCCGAGCTCGGGGGGGCCAGTTAACATTCAGTACTTC
TRBJ1-5 NA TRBV18 NA CASSPIPAVNSNQPQHF TGTGCCAGCTCACCCATCCCGGCAGTTAATAGCAATCAGCCCCAGCATTTT